This TCR beta chain comes out of a study of blood T cell repertoires in COVID-19. Study summary: Samples came from the United States, Italy and Spain, spanning acute and convalescent COVID-19. T cells, B-cell-depleted T cells, or PBMCs provided the cDNA or gDNA that served as material.

The V end lost 0 bases, the J end lost 10 bases, and 13 bases lay between the germline ends. From germline, CDR1 is LNHNV and CDR2 YYDKDF (reference sequence). The CDR3 is 15 amino acids. In the study's own analysis: From reference gene primer amplification, estimates of nucleated cell counts were derived. Using immunoSEQ multiplex PCR, the repertoire was profiled, and TCRdb retains in-frame clones only, with some absent. Clone size and the V and J calls come from that table; the DNA yielded D and trimming. The sample holds just over 150,000 clones, roughly 85% seen once. The TCR sequence derives from a human donor with acute or convalescent COVID-19. The donor label of this sample is uncertain. The sample comprised peripheral blood. The chain combines TRBV15 with TRBJ1-6, with D perhaps TRBD1 (6 bases). The CDR3 sequence: CATSRDRRGGSPLHF. CDR3 sequence (DNA): TGTGCCACCAGCAGAGATCGGAGGGGGGGATCACCCCTCCACTTT.